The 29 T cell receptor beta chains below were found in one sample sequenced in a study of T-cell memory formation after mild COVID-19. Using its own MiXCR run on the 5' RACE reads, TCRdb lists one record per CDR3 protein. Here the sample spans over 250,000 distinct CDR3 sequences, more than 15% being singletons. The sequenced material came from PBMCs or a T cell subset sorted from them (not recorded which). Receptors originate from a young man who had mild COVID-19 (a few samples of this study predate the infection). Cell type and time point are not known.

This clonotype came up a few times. The chain's CDR3 is CASSLETYYNEQFF. The CDR3 DNA is TGTGCCAGCAGCTTGGAGACTTACTACAATGAGCAGTTCTTC. This rearrangement joins TRBV5-6 to TRBJ2-1; unclear D gene. This CDR3 comprises 14 residues. Trimming removed 0 bases at V and 3 bases at J, with 7 bases between. The germline gives CDR1 SGHDT, CDR2 YYEEEE.

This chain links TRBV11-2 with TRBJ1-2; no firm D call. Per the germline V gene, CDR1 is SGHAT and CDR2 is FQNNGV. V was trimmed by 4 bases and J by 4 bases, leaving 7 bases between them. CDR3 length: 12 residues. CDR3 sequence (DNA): TGTGCCAGCAGCTCCGACGGCTATGGCTACACCTTC. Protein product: CASSSDGYGYTF. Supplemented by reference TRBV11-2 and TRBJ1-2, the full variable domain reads EAGVAQSPRYKIIEKRQSVAFWCNPISGHATLYWYQQILGQGPKLLIQFQNNGVVDDSQLPKDRFSAERLKGVDSTLKIQPAKLEDSAVYLCASSSDGYGYTFGSGTRLTVV.

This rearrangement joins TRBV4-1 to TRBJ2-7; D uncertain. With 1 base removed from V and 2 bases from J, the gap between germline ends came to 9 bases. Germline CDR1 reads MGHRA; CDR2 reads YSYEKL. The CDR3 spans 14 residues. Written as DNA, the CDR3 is TGCGCCAGCAGCCAAGGGTACAGAACCTACGAGCAGTACTTC. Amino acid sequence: CASSQGYRTYEQYF.

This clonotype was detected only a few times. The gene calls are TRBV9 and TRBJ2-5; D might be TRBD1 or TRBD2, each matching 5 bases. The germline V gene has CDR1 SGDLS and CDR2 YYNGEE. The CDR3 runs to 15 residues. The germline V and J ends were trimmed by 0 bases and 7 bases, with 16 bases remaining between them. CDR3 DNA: TGTGCCAGCAGCGTAGGGCCGGTCCTGAGGGGGACCCAGTACTTC. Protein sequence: CASSVGPVLRGTQYF.

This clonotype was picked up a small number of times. CDR3 protein: CASSLTLDRGEWTQYF. The CDR3, as DNA: TGTGCCAGCAGCCTAACGCTCGACAGGGGCGAGTGGACCCAGTACTTC. The chain joins TRBV7-2 to TRBJ2-5; 8 bases align to TRBD1. The V and J ends lost 5 bases and 7 bases, in that order; junction bases with no gene match: 15. In germline, CDR1 is SGHTA, CDR2 FQGNSA. The CDR3 consists of 16 residues.

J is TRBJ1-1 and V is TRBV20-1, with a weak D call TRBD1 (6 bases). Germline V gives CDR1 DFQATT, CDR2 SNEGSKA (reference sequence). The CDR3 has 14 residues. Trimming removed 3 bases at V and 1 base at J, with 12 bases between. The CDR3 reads CSARAGHQNTEAFF. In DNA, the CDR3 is TGCAGTGCTAGGGCGGGACACCAGAACACTGAAGCTTTCTTT.

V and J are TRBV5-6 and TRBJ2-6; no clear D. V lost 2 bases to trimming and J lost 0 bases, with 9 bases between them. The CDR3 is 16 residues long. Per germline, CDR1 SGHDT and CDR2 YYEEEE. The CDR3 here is CASSLGVSSGANVLTF. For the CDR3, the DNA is TGTGCCAGCAGCTTAGGAGTGAGCTCTGGGGCCAACGTCCTGACTTTC.

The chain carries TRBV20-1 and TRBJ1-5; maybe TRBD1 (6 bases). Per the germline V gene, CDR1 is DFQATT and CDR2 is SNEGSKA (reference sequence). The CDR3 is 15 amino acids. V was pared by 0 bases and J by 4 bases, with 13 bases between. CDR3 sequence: CSARDRGGANQPQHF. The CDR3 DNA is TGCAGTGCTAGAGATCGAGGGGGGGCAAATCAGCCCCAGCATTTT.

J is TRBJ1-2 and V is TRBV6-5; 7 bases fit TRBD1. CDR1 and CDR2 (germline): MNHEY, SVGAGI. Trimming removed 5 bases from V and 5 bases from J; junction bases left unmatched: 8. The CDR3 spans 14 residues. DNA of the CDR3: TGTGCCAGCAGTAATCCGGGACAGCCGTATGGCTACACCTTC. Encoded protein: CASSNPGQPYGYTF.

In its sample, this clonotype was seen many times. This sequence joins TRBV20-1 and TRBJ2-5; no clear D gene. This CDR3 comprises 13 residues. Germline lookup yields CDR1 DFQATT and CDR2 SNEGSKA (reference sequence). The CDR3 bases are TGCAGCGCCCCCCGGAGCCCACGGGAGACCCAGTACTTC. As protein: CSAPRSPRETQYF.

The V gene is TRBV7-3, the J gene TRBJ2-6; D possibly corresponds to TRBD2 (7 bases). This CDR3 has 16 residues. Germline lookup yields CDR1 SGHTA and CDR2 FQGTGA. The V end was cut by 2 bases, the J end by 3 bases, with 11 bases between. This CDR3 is CASSLGGAHGANVLTF. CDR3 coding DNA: TGTGCCAGCAGCTTAGGGGGGGCGCATGGGGCCAACGTCCTGACTTTC.

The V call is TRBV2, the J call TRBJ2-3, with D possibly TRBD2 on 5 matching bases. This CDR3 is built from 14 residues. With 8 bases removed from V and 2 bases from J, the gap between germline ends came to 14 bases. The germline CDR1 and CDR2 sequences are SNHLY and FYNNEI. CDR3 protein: CASRRGLDTDTQYF. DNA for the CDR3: TGTGCCAGCCGTCGAGGGCTAGACACAGATACGCAGTATTTT.

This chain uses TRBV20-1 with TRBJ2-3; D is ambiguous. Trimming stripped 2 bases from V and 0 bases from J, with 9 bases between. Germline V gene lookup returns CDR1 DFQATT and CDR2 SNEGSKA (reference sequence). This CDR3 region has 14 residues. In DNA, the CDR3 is TGCAGTGCTAGACAAGTCCCGAGCACAGATACGCAGTATTTT. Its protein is CSARQVPSTDTQYF.

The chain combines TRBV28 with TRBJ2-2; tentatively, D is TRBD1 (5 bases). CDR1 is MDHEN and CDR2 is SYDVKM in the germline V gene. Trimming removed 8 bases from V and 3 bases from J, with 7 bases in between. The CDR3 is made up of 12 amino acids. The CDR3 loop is CASEQDTGELFF. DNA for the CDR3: TGTGCCAGCGAACAGGACACCGGGGAGCTGTTTTTT.

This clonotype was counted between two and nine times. CDR3 nucleotides: TGCAGTGCCGCCGACAGGAATAATGAAAAACTGTTTTTT. Translated: CSAADRNNEKLFF. This chain uses TRBV20-1 with TRBJ1-4, with a possible D match to TRBD1 (6 bases). Trimming stripped 6 bases from V and 4 bases from J, with 12 bases between. Germline V CDR1 and CDR2: DFQATT, SNEGSKA (reference sequence). This CDR3 is built from 13 residues.

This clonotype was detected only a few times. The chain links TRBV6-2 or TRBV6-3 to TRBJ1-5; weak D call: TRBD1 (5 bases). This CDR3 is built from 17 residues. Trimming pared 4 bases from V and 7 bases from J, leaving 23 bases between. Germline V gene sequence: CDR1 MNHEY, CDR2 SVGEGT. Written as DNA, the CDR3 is TGTGCCAGCAGTTGGAGCCATGGGACGGCTTACGGACAGCCCCAGCATTTT. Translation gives CASSWSHGTAYGQPQHF.

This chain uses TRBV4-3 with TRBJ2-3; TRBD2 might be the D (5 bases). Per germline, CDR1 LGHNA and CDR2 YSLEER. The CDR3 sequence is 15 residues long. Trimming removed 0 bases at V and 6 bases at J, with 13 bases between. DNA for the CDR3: TGCGCCAGCAGCCAAGAGGCAACTAGTCCTGATACGCAGTATTTT. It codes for CASSQEATSPDTQYF.

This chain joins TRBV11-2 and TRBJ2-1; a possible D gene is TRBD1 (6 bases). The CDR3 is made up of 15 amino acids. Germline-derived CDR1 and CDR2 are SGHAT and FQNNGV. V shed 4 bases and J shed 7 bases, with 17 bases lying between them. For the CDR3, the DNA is TGTGCCAGCAGCTCGTACAGGGAGAGGATGAATGAGCAGTTCTTC. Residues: CASSSYRERMNEQFF.

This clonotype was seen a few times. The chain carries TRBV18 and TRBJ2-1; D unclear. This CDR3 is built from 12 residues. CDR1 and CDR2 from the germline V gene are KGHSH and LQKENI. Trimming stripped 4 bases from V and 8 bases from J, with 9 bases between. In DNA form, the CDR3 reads TGTGCCAGCTCACTCCAGTGGGATGAGCAGTTCTTC. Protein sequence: CASSLQWDEQFF. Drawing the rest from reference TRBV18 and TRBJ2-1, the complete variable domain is NAGVMQNPRHLVRRRGQEARLRCSPMKGHSHVYWYRQLPEEGLKFMVYLQKENIIDESGMPKERFSAEFPKEGPSILRIQQVVRGDSAAYFCASSLQWDEQFFGPGTRLTVL.

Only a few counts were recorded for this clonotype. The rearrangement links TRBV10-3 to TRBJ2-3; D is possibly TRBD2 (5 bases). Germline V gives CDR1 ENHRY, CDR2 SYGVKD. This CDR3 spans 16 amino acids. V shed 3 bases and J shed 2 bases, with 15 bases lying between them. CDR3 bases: TGTGCCATCAGTGAAACGGGAAGCGAAAACACAGATACGCAGTATTTT. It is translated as CAISETGSENTDTQYF.

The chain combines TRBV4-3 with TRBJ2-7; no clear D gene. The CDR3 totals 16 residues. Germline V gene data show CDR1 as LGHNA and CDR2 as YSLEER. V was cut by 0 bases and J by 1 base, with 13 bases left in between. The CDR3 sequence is CASSQDSGPGSYEQYF. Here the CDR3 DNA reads TGCGCCAGCAGCCAAGATTCGGGTCCCGGATCCTACGAGCAGTACTTC.

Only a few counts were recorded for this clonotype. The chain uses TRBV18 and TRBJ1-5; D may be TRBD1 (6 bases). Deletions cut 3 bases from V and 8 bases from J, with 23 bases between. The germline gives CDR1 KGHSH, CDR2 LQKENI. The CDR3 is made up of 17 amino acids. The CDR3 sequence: CASSPQGTPSSLEPQHF. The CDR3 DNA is TGTGCCAGCTCACCGCAGGGGACACCCAGTTCTCTTGAGCCCCAGCATTTT.

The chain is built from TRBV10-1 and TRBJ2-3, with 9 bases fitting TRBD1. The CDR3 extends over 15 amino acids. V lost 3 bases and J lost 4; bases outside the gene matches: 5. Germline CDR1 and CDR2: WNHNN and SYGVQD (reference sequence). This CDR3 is CASSEGTGLSDTQYF. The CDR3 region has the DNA TGCGCCAGCAGTGAAGGGACAGGGTTATCAGATACGCAGTATTTT.

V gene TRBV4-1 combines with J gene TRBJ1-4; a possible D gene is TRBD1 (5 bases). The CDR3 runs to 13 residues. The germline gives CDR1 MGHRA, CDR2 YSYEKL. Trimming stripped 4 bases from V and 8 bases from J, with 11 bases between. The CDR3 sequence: CASSPGFGEKLFF. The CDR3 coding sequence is TGCGCCAGCAGCCCAGGGTTCGGCGAAAAACTGTTTTTT.

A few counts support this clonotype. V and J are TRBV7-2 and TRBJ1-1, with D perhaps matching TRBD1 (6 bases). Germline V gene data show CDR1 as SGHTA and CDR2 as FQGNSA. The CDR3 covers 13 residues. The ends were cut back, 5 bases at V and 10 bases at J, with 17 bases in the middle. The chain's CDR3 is CASSPTGGAPAFF. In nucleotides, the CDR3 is TGTGCCAGCAGCCCAACGGGGGGGGCCCCAGCTTTCTTT.

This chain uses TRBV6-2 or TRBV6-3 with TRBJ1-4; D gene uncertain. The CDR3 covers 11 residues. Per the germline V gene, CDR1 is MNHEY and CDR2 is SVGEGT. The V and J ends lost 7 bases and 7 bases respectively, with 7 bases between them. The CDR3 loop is CASKRGEKLFF. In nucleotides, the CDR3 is TGTGCCAGCAAGAGAGGTGAAAAACTGTTTTTT.

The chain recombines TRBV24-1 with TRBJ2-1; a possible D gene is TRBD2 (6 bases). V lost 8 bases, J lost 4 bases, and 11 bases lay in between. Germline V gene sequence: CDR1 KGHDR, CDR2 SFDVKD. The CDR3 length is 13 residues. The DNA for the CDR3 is TGTGCCACCATCTTCGGAGGGTACAATGAGCAGTTCTTC. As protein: CATIFGGYNEQFF.

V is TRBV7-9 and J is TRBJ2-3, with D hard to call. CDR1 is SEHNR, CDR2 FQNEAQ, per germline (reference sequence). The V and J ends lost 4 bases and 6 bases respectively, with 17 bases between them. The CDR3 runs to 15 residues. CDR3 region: CASSSTRTAPDTQYF. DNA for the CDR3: TGTGCCAGCAGCTCGACTCGGACGGCCCCGGATACGCAGTATTTT. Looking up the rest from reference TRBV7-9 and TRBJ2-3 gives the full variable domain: DTGVSQNPRHKITKRGQNVTFRCDPISEHNRLYWYRQTLGQGPEFLTYFQNEAQLEKSRLLSDRFSAERPKGSFSTLEIQRTEQGDSAMYLCASSSTRTAPDTQYFGPGTRLTVL.

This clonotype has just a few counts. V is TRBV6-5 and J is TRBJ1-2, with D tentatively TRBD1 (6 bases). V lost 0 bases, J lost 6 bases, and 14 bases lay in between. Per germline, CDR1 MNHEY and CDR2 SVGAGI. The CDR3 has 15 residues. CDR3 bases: TGTGCCAGCAGTTACTCGGAGGGGGGGCGGGATGGCTACACCTTC. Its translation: CASSYSEGGRDGYTF.